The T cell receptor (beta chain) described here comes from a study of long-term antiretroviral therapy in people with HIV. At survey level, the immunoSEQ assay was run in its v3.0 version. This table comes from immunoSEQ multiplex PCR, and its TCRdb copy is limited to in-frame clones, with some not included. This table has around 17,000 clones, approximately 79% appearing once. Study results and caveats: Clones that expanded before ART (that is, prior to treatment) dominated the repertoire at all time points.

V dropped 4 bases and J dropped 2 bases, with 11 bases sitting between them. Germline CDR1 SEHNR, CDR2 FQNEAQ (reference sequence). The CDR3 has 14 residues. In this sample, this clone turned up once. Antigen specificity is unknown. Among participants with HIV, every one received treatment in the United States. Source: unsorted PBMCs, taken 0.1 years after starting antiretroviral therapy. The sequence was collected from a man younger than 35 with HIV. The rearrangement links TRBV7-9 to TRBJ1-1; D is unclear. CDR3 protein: CASSSVTYNTEAFF. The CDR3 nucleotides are TGTGCCAGCAGCTCTGTCACATACAACACTGAAGCTTTCTTT. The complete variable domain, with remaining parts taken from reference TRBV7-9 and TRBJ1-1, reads DTGVSQNPRHKITKRGQNVTFRCDPISEHNRLYWYRQTLGQGPEFLTYFQNEAQLEKSRLLSDRFSAERPKGSFSTLEIQRTEQGDSAMYLCASSSVTYNTEAFFGQGTRLTVV.